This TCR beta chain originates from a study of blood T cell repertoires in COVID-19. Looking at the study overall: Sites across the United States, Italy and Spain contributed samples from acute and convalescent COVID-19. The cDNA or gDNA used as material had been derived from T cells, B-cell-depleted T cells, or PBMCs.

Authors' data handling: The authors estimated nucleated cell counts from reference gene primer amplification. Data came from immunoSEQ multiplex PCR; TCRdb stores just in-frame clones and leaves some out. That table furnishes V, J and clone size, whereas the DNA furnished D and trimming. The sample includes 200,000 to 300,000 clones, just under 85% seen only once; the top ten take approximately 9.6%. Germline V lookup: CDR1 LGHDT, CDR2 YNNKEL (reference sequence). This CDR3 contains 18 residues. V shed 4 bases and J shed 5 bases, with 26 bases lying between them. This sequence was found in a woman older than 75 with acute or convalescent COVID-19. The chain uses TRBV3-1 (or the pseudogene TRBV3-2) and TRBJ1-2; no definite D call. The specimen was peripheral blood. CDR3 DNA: TGTGCCAGCAGCCCCCAGACCGGGAATTTAAACCTAGGATATGGCTACACCTTC. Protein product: CASSPQTGNLNLGYGYTF.